The 32 T cell receptor beta chains below come from one sample, sequenced in a study of blood T cells in healthy people across ages. The use of a sample-barcoded 5' primer and a J-beta primer mix characterized a second PCR of about 7 to 12 cycles. TCRdb reprocessed the 5' RACE reads with MiXCR, giving one entry per CDR3 protein. This table has 1 million or so distinct CDR3 sequences, about 25% appearing once. This sample was also put to use in a study of T cells of mothers and their children.

Sequenced sample: blood. These TCRs come from a girl aged 2 to 10 in good health.

This clonotype has at least ten counts. The chain joins TRBV5-1 to TRBJ2-1, with D uncertain. Trimming removed 4 bases from V and 5 bases from J, with 4 bases in between. CDR1 is SGHRS and CDR2 is YFSETQ in the germline V gene. This CDR3 comprises 11 residues. In DNA form, the CDR3 reads TGCGCCAGCAGCCTACACAATGAGCAGTTCTTC. Translated, it gives CASSLHNEQFF.

This clonotype occurred a few times. The rearrangement joins TRBV7-2 to TRBJ2-4, with D possibly being TRBD2 (6 bases). The length of the CDR3 is 15 residues. V was trimmed by 3 bases and J by 6 bases, leaving 15 bases between them. The germline CDR1 and CDR2 sequences are SGHTA and FQGNSA. CDR3 sequence: CASSFAAGPGNIQYF. Here the CDR3 DNA reads TGTGCCAGCAGCTTTGCGGCGGGGCCAGGAAACATTCAGTACTTC.

The chain recombines TRBV18 with TRBJ2-1; D ambiguous. V lost 1 base and J lost 6, with 7 bases in between. From germline, CDR1 is KGHSH and CDR2 LQKENI. The CDR3 runs to 13 residues. Here the CDR3 reads CASSPQLVNEQFF. The CDR3 DNA reads TGTGCCAGCTCACCACAACTTGTCAATGAGCAGTTCTTC.

This rearrangement joins TRBV10-3 to TRBJ2-5, with no clear D. The last part of the DNA fits TRBJ2-7 better; the J call may be wrong. Germline-derived CDR1 and CDR2 are ENHRY and SYGVKD. This CDR3 has 12 residues. In nucleotides, the CDR3 is TGTGCCATCTCTTCCGCCGTTTACGAGCAGTACTTC. This sequence encodes CAISSAVYEQYF.

This clonotype was counted a few times. J is TRBJ2-1 and V is TRBV12-3 or TRBV12-4; TRBD2 matches at 8 bases. The CDR3 has 14 residues. V was clipped by 3 bases and J by 5 bases; unmatched bases: 3. CDR3 protein: CASSFTSGDNEQFF. The CDR3 DNA is TGTGCCAGCAGTTTTACTAGCGGCGACAATGAGCAGTTCTTC.

The chain has TRBV12-3 or TRBV12-4 and TRBJ1-5; TRBD1 aligns across 8 bases. Losses at the gene ends were 8 bases for V and 7 bases for J; bases not matched to a gene: 7. The CDR3 is 13 amino acids. The CDR3 DNA reads TGTGCCAGCTCGTGGACAGGGTTGCAGCCCCAGCATTTT. Protein product: CASSWTGLQPQHF.

This chain connects TRBV25-1 to TRBJ1-5; 7 nucleotides match TRBD1. Trimming removed 5 bases from V and 2 bases from J; junction bases left unmatched: 9. CDR3 length: 16 amino acids. Germline V gene sequence: CDR1 MGHDK, CDR2 SYGVNS. This CDR3 is CASSYDREGGNQPQHF. Here the CDR3 DNA reads TGTGCCAGCAGTTACGACAGGGAAGGGGGCAATCAGCCCCAGCATTTT.

V usage is TRBV20-1 and J usage is TRBJ1-5, with D maybe TRBD1 (5 bases). Trimming stripped 3 bases from V and 8 bases from J, with 14 bases between. Looked up from germline, CDR1 is DFQATT and CDR2 is SNEGSKA (reference sequence). This CDR3 spans 13 amino acids. CDR3 nucleotide sequence: TGCAGTGCTAGGGGGGATGAGAGGAAGCCCCAGCATTTT. Encoded protein: CSARGDERKPQHF.

The chain carries TRBV6-2 or TRBV6-3 and TRBJ1-1, with a weak D call TRBD1 (5 bases). Looked up from germline, CDR1 is MNHEY and CDR2 is SVGEGT. The CDR3 sequence is 13 residues long. V gave up 2 bases and J gave up 7 bases, with 11 bases separating them. The CDR3, as DNA: TGTGCCAGCAGTTACGGACGACAGAATGAAGCTTTCTTT. It is translated as CASSYGRQNEAFF.

The chain combines TRBV12-3 or TRBV12-4 with TRBJ2-5; TRBD1 might be the D (5 bases). The J call is in doubt because the DNA end fits TRBJ2-7 better. CDR3 size: 14 residues. The CDR3 region has the DNA TGTGCCAGCAGTTTGCGTCAGGGTCCGAACGAGCAGTACTTC. It yields the protein CASSLRQGPNEQYF.

This sequence joins TRBV28 and TRBJ1-5; 7 bases are shared with TRBD1. From germline, CDR1 is MDHEN and CDR2 SYDVKM. CDR3 size: 13 residues. Trimming removed 6 bases from V and 5 bases from J; junction bases left unmatched: 4. The CDR3 sequence: CASRTGEHQPQHF. The CDR3 DNA is TGTGCCAGCAGAACAGGGGAACATCAGCCCCAGCATTTT.

The V gene is TRBV2, the J gene TRBJ1-1; no firm D call. The CDR3 contains 14 residues. Germline CDR1 reads SNHLY; CDR2 reads FYNNEI. Between the trimmed V and J ends, which lost 5 bases and 3 bases, there was a span of 13 bases. The CDR3 protein is CASSLSRIYTEAFF. CDR3 coding DNA: TGTGCCAGCAGTCTTAGTAGAATCTACACTGAAGCTTTCTTT.

This clonotype was picked up a small number of times. The junction does not match germline at one end; this may be a read error. The chain has TRBV12-3 or TRBV12-4 and TRBJ1-2; D unresolved. The CDR3 runs to 10 residues. The CDR3 nucleotides are TGTGCCAGCAGGCGCATGGAGGCCGGCTTC. Its protein is CASRRMEAGF.

This sequence joins TRBV4-3 and TRBJ2-1; D gene uncertain. Germline-derived CDR1 and CDR2 are LGHNA and YSLEER. CDR3 length: 13 residues. V was trimmed by 0 bases and J by 9 bases, leaving 9 bases between them. This CDR3 is CASSQDLQTEQFF. In DNA, the CDR3 is TGCGCCAGCAGCCAAGACCTTCAGACTGAGCAGTTCTTC.

The chain joins TRBV5-1 to TRBJ1-1, with 10 bases identical to TRBD1. Germline assignment: CDR1 SGHRS and CDR2 YFSETQ. CDR3 length: 12 residues. V gave up 4 bases and J gave up 9 bases; unmatched junction bases: 3. The CDR3 region has the DNA TGCGCCAGCAGCCCGGACAGGGGGAAAGCTTTCTTT. Translated, it gives CASSPDRGKAFF. The full variable domain, in which reference TRBV5-1 and TRBJ1-1 provide the parts outside the CDR3, is KAGVTQTPRYLIKTRGQQVTLSCSPISGHRSVSWYQQTPGQGLQFLFEYFSETQRNKGNFPGRFSGRQFSNSRSEMNVSTLELGDSALYLCASSPDRGKAFFGQGTRLTVV.

This clonotype has more than one count but fewer than ten. The rearrangement uses TRBV20-1 and TRBJ2-1, with D possibly TRBD1 on 6 matching bases. Looked up from germline, CDR1 is DFQATT and CDR2 is SNEGSKA (reference sequence). V was clipped by 1 base and J by 9 bases, with 13 bases between them. The CDR3 covers 13 residues. CDR3 nucleotide sequence: TGCAGTGCTAGAGCTACAGGGTCAGCTGAGCAGTTCTTC. Residues: CSARATGSAEQFF.

This clonotype has more than one count but fewer than ten. The chain couples TRBV29-1 to TRBJ2-5, with TRBD1 matching over 8 bases. CDR1 SQVTM and CDR2 ANQGSEA come from the germline V gene. The V and J ends lost 5 bases and 7 bases, in that order; junction bases with no gene match: 6. The CDR3 covers 12 residues. CDR3 nucleotides: TGCAGCGTTCCGACAGGGGCGGGGACCCAGTACTTC. Translation: CSVPTGAGTQYF.

This chain uses TRBV18 with TRBJ1-1; TRBD1 might be the D (6 bases). V gave up 1 base and J gave up 1 base, with 16 bases separating them. The germline CDR1 and CDR2 sequences are KGHSH and LQKENI. CDR3 size: 17 residues. The CDR3 DNA reads as TGTGCCAGCTCACCACTGGAAAGGGGGAGAGGGAACACTGAAGCTTTCTTT. This encodes CASSPLERGRGNTEAFF.

The chain combines TRBV12-3 or TRBV12-4 with TRBJ1-4; D ambiguous. The CDR3 spans 17 residues. V dropped 4 bases and J dropped 0 bases, with 15 bases sitting between them. CDR3 sequence (DNA): TGTGCCAGCAGTTCCGGACGGCCCGTATCAACTAATGAAAAACTGTTTTTT. Its protein product is CASSSGRPVSTNEKLFF.

This clonotype was found once. The J gene is TRBJ2-7, the V gene TRBV4-1; D is unresolved. The CDR3 loop spans 16 amino acids. Trimming took off 0 bases at V and 0 bases at J, with 12 bases between the two ends. Germline V CDR1 and CDR2: MGHRA, YSYEKL. The CDR3 loop is CASSQDVPAYSYEQYF. The CDR3 DNA sequence: TGCGCCAGCAGCCAAGATGTCCCTGCCTACTCCTACGAGCAGTACTTC.

The chain couples TRBV3-1 to TRBJ2-5, with TRBD2 matching 8 bases. The trim removed 7 bases at V and 5 bases at J, leaving 9 bases unmatched. CDR3 length: 14 amino acids. The germline gives CDR1 LGHDT, CDR2 YNNKEL (reference sequence). This CDR3 is CASTNRREGETQYF. The CDR3 coding sequence is TGTGCCAGCACCAACAGACGGGAGGGTGAGACCCAGTACTTC.

The rearrangement links TRBV7-9 to TRBJ2-1; TRBD2 aligns across 7 bases. V dropped 5 bases and J dropped 3; count of bases not matched to a gene: 7. The CDR3 has 15 amino acids. Germline assignment: CDR1 SEHNR and CDR2 FQNEAQ (reference sequence). In nucleotides, the CDR3 is TGTGCCAGCAGCGGTCAACTAGCGATCTACAATGAGCAGTTCTTC. Its translation: CASSGQLAIYNEQFF.

The V call is TRBV9, the J call TRBJ2-2; either TRBD1 or TRBD2 may supply D (5 bases each). This CDR3 is built from 13 residues. Trimming shortened V by 7 bases and J by 5 bases, and 12 bases separated the two germline ends. Germline lookup yields CDR1 SGDLS and CDR2 YYNGEE. The CDR3 nucleotides are TGTGCCAGCGCAGGGAGAGTGACCGGGGAGCTGTTTTTT. This gives the protein CASAGRVTGELFF.

In its sample, this clonotype was seen a few times. The V gene is TRBV10-1, the J gene TRBJ2-7; 9 bases fit TRBD1. The CDR3 runs to 15 residues. V trimming: 5 bases; J trimming: 3 bases; junction bases outside the gene matches: 8. The germline gives CDR1 WNHNN, CDR2 SYGVQD (reference sequence). CDR3 loop: CASSIRDRVCYEQYF. CDR3 coding DNA: TGCGCCAGCAGTATCCGGGACAGGGTGTGCTACGAGCAGTACTTC.

Comment on this clonotype: A much larger clone differs from this one at a single base, so this may be a read error. No conserved phenylalanine or tryptophan ends this CDR3, so it is likely a read error. The chain uses TRBV20-1 and TRBJ2-3; a possible D gene is TRBD1 (6 bases). The germline CDR1 and CDR2 sequences are DFQATT and SNEGSKA (reference sequence). V gave up 0 bases and J gave up 5 bases, with 15 bases separating them. The CDR3 has 15 residues. The chain's CDR3 is CSARDYRDHLDTQYL. Written as DNA, the CDR3 is TGCAGTGCTAGAGATTACAGGGACCACCTAGATACGCAGTATTTG.

This clonotype was picked up many times. V is TRBV7-9 and J is TRBJ2-1; D not certain. The germline CDR1 and CDR2 sequences are SEHNR and FQNEAQ (reference sequence). This CDR3 is built from 13 residues. Trimming cost V 3 bases and J 6 bases, with 9 bases left between them. The CDR3, as DNA: TGTGCCAGCAGCTTTTACTCTCGCAATGAGCAGTTCTTC. Translating gives CASSFYSRNEQFF.

This clonotype turned up a few times. CDR3 nucleotides: TGTGCCAGCAGTAGGACAGGCCCCTACGGGCAGTACTTC. Translated, it gives CASSRTGPYGQYF. This chain connects TRBV6-1 to TRBJ2-5, with TRBD1 matching over 7 bases. V gave up 5 bases and J gave up 11 bases; unmatched junction bases: 11. The CDR3 length is 13 residues. The germline gives CDR1 MNHNS, CDR2 SASEGT.

The chain employs TRBV28 and TRBJ1-4; tentatively, D is TRBD1 (5 bases). This CDR3 has 15 residues. Germline CDR1 is MDHEN and CDR2 is SYDVKM. V lost 5 bases, J lost 5 bases, and 15 bases lay in between. The CDR3 region is CASSAWTTDNEKLFF. In DNA form, the CDR3 reads TGTGCCAGCAGTGCCTGGACAACCGACAATGAAAAACTGTTTTTT.

There are a few counts of this clonotype. V gene TRBV6-2 or TRBV6-3 combines with J gene TRBJ2-7, with TRBD1 matching over 8 bases. CDR1 is MNHEY, CDR2 SVGEGT, per germline. V trimming: 8 bases; J trimming: 1 base; junction bases outside the gene matches: 7. The length of the CDR3 is 14 residues. CDR3: CASLRTGSSYEQYF. CDR3 nucleotides: TGTGCCAGCTTGCGGACAGGGTCATCCTACGAGCAGTACTTC.

The chain carries TRBV12-3 or TRBV12-4 and TRBJ2-3; 9 bases are a match to TRBD2. With V trimmed by 3 bases and J by 2 bases, 6 bases remained unmatched. This CDR3 has 16 amino acids. CDR3 sequence (DNA): TGTGCCAGCAGTTTCACAGCGGGGGGACCCACAGATACGCAGTATTTT. This gives the protein CASSFTAGGPTDTQYF.

This clonotype was seen a handful of times. The chain recombines TRBV7-9 with TRBJ2-2, with 9 bases matching TRBD1. With V trimmed by 4 bases and J by 4 bases, 7 bases remained unmatched. The CDR3 contains 16 residues. The germline V gene encodes CDR1 SEHNR and CDR2 FQNEAQ (reference sequence). The CDR3 DNA follows: TGTGCCAGCAGCTCCGGACAGGGGTTGGGCACCGGGGAGCTGTTTTTT. This translates into CASSSGQGLGTGELFF.

This clonotype showed up just a few times. This chain joins TRBV7-2 and TRBJ2-7; D call uncertain. The CDR3 runs to 14 residues. The V gene lost 2 bases and the J gene lost 6 bases, with 14 bases spanning the gap. CDR1 is SGHTA and CDR2 is FQGNSA in the germline V gene. Here the CDR3 reads CASSLMLGFSEQYF. Here the CDR3 DNA reads TGTGCCAGCAGCTTAATGTTAGGGTTCTCCGAGCAGTACTTC.